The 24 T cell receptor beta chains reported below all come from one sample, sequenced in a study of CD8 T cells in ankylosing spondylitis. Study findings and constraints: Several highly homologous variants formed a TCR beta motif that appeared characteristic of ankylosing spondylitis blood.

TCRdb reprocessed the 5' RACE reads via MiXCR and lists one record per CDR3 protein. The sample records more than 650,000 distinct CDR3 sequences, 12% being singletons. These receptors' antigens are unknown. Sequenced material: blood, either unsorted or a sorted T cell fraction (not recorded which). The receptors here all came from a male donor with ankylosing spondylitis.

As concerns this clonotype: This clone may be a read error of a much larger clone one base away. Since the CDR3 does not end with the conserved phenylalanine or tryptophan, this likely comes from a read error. The CDR3 region has the DNA TGCAGTGCTAGAGTCGGGACAGGGTATTCACCCCTCCACCTT. It encodes CSARVGTGYSPLHL. The chain joins TRBV20-1 to TRBJ1-6, with 9 bases identical to TRBD1. CDR3 length: 14 residues. Germline CDR1 and CDR2: DFQATT and SNEGSKA (reference sequence). V shed 1 base and J 8 bases; nucleotides not matched to a gene: 3.

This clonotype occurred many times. The CDR3 here is CSPAREFSFF. CDR3 coding DNA: TGCAGTCCCGCAAGGGAATTTTCCTTCTTC. J is TRBJ2-1 and V is TRBV20-1; D ambiguous. CDR1 DFQATT and CDR2 SNEGSKA come from the germline V gene (reference sequence). V was trimmed by 8 bases and J by 16 bases, leaving 18 bases between them. This CDR3 comprises 10 residues.

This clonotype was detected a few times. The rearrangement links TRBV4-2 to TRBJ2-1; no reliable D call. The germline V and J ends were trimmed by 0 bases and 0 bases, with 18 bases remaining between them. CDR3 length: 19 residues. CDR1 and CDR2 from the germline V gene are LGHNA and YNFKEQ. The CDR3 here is CASSQDLNPLPSSYNEQFF. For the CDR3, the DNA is TGTGCCAGCAGCCAAGATCTTAACCCTCTTCCCAGCTCCTACAATGAGCAGTTCTTC.

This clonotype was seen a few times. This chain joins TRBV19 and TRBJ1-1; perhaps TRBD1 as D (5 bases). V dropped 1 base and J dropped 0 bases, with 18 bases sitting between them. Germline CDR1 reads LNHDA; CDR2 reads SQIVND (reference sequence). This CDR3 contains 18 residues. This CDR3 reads CASSIAGQAAPMNTEAFF. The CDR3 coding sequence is TGTGCCAGTAGTATAGCAGGGCAGGCGGCCCCTATGAACACTGAAGCTTTCTTT. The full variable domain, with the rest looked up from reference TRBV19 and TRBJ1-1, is DGGITQSPKYLFRKEGQNVTLSCEQNLNHDAMYWYRQDPGQGLRLIYYSQIVNDFQKGDIAEGYSVSREKKESFPLTVTSAQKNPTAFYLCASSIAGQAAPMNTEAFFGQGTRLTVV.

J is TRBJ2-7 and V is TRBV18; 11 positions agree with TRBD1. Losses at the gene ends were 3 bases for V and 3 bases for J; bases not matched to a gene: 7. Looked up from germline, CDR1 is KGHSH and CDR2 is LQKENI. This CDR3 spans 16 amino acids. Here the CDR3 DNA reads TGTGCCAGCTCACCCTCCCGGGACAGGGGGATCTACGAGCAGTACTTC. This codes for CASSPSRDRGIYEQYF.

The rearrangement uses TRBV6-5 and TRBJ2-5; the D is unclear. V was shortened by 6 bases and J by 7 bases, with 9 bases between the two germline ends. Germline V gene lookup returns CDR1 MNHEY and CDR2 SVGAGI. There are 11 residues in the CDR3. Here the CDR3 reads CASRLGWTQYF. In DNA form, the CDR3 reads TGTGCCAGCAGGCTCGGGTGGACCCAGTACTTC.

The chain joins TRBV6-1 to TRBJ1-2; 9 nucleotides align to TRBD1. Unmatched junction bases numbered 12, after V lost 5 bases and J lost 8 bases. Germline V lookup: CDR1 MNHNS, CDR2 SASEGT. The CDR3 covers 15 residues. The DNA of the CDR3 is TGTGCCAGCAGTCCTCTATTGGACAGGGGAGGGGGCTACACCTTC. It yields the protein CASSPLLDRGGGYTF.

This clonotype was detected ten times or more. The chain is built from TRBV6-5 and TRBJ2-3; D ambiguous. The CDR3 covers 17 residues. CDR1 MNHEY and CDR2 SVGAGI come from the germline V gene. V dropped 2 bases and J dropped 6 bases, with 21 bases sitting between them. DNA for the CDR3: TGTGCCAGCAGTTACAGCCCCGGCCGGCGCCCCCGGGATACGCAGTATTTT. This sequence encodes CASSYSPGRRPRDTQYF.

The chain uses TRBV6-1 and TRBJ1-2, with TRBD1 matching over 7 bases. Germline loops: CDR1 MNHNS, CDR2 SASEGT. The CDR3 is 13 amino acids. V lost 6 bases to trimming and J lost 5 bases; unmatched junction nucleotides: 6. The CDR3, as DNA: TGTGCCAGCAGGGCCGGGACAGCATATGGCTACACCTTC. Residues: CASRAGTAYGYTF.

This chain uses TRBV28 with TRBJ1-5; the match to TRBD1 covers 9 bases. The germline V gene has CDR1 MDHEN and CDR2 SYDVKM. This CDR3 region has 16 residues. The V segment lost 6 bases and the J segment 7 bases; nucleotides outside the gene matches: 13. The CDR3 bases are TGTGCCAGCAGCAGCCTACAGGGGGCTCAGGGGCAGCCCCAGCATTTT. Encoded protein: CASSSLQGAQGQPQHF.

CDR3 protein: CASSLEGLNGYTF. CDR3 nucleotides: TGCGCCAGCAGCTTGGAAGGGTTGAATGGCTACACCTTC. The chain recombines TRBV5-1 with TRBJ1-2; no clear D. Germline lookup yields CDR1 SGHRS and CDR2 YFSETQ. V gave up 0 bases and J gave up 6 bases, with 9 bases separating them. The CDR3 totals 13 residues.

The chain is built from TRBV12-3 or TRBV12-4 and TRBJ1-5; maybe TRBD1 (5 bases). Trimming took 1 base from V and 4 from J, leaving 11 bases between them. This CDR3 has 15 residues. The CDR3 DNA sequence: TGTGCCAGCAGTTTAGGTCAGACAGTAAATCAGCCCCAGCATTTT. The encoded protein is CASSLGQTVNQPQHF.

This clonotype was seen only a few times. The DNA of the CDR3 is TGCAGTGCTGGAGGGACAGGGGCATGGGACGAGCAGTACTTC. Translated, it gives CSAGGTGAWDEQYF. The rearrangement joins TRBV20-1 to TRBJ2-7; 10 nucleotides match TRBD1. This CDR3 comprises 14 residues. CDR1 and CDR2 from the germline V gene are DFQATT and SNEGSKA (reference sequence). V was pared by 5 bases and J by 5 bases, with 9 bases of the junction left unmatched.

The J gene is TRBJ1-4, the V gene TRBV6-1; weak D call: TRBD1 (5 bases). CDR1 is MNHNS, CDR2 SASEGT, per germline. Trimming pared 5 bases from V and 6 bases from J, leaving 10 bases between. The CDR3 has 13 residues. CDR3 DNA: TGTGCCAGCAGTCCCTGGGGGGATGAAAAACTGTTTTTT. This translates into CASSPWGDEKLFF.

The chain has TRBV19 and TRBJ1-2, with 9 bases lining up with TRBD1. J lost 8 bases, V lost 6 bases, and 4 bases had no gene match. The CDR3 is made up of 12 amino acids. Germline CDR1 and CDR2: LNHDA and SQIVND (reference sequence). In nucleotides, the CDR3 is TGTGCCAGTAGGCAGGACAGGGGCGGCTACACCTTC. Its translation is CASRQDRGGYTF.

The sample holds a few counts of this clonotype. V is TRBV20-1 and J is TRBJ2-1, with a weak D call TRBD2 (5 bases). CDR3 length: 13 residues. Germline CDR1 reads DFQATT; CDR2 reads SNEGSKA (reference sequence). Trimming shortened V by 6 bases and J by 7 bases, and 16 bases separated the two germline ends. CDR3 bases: TGCAGTGCGCGGGCCGCGACGGCGAATGAGCAGTTCTTC. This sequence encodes CSARAATANEQFF.

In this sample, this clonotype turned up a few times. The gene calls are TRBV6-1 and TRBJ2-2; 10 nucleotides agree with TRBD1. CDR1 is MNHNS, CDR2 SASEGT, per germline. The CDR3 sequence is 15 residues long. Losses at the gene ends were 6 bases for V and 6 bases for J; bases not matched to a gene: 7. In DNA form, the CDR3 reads TGTGCCAGCAGACGTGGACAGGGGGGATCCGGGGAGCTGTTTTTT. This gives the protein CASRRGQGGSGELFF.

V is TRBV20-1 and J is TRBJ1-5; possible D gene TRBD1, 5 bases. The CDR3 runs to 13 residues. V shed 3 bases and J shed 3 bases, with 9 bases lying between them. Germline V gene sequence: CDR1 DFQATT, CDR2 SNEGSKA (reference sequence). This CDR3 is CSASDSTNQPQHF. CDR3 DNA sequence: TGCAGTGCTAGCGACAGTACCAATCAGCCCCAGCATTTT.

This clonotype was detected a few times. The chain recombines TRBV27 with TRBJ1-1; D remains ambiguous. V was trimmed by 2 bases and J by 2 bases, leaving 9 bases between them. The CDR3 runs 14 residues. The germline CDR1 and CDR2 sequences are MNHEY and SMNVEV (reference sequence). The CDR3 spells CASSLVGINTEAFF. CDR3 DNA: TGTGCCAGCAGTTTAGTGGGTATAAACACTGAAGCTTTCTTT.

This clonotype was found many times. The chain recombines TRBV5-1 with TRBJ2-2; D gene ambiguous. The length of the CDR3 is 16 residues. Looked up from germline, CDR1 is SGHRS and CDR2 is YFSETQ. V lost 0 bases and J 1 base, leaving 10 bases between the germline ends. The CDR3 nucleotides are TGCGCCAGCAGCTTGGAAGTGCTAGGGAACACCGGGGAGCTGTTTTTT. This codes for CASSLEVLGNTGELFF. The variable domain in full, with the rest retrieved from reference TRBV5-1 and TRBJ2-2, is KAGVTQTPRYLIKTRGQQVTLSCSPISGHRSVSWYQQTPGQGLQFLFEYFSETQRNKGNFPGRFSGRQFSNSRSEMNVSTLELGDSALYLCASSLEVLGNTGELFFGEGSRLTVL.

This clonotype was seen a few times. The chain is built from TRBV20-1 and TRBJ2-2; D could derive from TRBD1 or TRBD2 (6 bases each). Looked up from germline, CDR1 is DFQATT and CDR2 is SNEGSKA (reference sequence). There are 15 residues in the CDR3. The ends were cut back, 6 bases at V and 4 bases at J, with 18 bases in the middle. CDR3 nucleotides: TGCAGTGCCGTCCCCCCGGGGGCGGGCACCGGGGAGCTGTTTTTT. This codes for CSAVPPGAGTGELFF.

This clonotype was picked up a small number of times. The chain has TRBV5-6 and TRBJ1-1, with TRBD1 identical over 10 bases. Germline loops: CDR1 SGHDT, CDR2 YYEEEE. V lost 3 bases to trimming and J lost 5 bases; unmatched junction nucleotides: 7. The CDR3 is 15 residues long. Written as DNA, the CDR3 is TGTGCCAGCAGCTGGAGGACAGGGGGGAATACTGAAGCTTTCTTT. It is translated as CASSWRTGGNTEAFF.

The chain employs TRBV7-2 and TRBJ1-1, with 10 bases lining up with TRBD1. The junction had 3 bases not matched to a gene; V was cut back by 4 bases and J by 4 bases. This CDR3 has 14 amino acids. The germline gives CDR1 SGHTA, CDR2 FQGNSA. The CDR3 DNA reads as TGTGCCAGCAGCTGGTGGACAGGGGGCACTGAAGCTTTCTTT. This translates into CASSWWTGGTEAFF.

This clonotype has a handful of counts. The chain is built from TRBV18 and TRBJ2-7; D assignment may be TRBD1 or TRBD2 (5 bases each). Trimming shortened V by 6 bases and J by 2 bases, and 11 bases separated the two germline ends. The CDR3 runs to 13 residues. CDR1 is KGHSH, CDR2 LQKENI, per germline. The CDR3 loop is CASSGDGAYEQYF. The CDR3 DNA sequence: TGTGCCAGCTCCGGGGACGGAGCCTACGAGCAGTACTTC.